The present entry profiles one TCR beta chain with its context. Its target is not known. During the collection period, no donor immune events like infections were recorded. The data belong to a study of identifying expanded T cells in peripheral blood. Germline V CDR1 and CDR2: SGHAT, FQNNGV. V lost 5 bases, J lost 6 bases, and 16 bases lay in between. The CDR3 covers 14 residues. Sequencing was performed with immunoSEQ multiplex PCR; in TCRdb, only in-frame clones are kept and a portion is missing. The sample has about 110,000 clones; about nine tenths are singletons. General study findings and limits: Approximately two-week clone count variance significantly increased as total template count grew.

Input material: blood. The receptor was derived from a person aged 18 to 70 in good health. The V gene is TRBV11-2, the J gene TRBJ1-2; D perhaps matches TRBD1 (5 bases). The CDR3 reads CASSKQGIKNGYTF. Written as DNA, the CDR3 is TGTGCCAGCAGCAAGCAGGGTATTAAAAATGGCTACACCTTC.